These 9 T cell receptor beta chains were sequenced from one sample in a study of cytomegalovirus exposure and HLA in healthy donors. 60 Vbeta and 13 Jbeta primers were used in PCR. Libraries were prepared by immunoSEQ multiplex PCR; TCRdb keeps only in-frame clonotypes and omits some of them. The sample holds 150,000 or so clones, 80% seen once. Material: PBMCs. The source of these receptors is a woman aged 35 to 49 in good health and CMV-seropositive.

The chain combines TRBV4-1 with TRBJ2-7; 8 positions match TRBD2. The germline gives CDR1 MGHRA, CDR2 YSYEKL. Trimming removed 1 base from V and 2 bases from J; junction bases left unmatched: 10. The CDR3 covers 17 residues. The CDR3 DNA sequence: TGCGCCAGCAGCCAAGCGTCTGCGGGAGGAAACCCCTACGAGCAGTACTTC. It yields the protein CASSQASAGGNPYEQYF.

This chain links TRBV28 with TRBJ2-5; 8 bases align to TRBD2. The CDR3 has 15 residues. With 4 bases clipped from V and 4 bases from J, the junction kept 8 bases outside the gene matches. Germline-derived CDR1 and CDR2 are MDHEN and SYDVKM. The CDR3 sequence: CASSSHGAGGETQYF. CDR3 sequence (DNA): TGTGCCAGCAGTTCGCATGGGGCGGGAGGAGAGACCCAGTACTTC. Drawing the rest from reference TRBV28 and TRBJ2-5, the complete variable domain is DVKVTQSSRYLVKRTGEKVFLECVQDMDHENMFWYRQDPGLGLRLIYFSYDVKMKEKGDIPEGYSVSREKKERFSLILESASTNQTSMYLCASSSHGAGGETQYFGPGTRLLVL.

CDR3 sequence: CASGRESNQPQHF. CDR3 nucleotides: TGTGCCAGCGGTCGTGAGAGCAATCAGCCCCAGCATTTT. The gene calls are TRBV2 and TRBJ1-5; D gene unclear. This CDR3 spans 13 amino acids. Germline V gene sequence: CDR1 SNHLY, CDR2 FYNNEI. V lost 8 bases and J lost 1, with 9 bases in between. The full variable domain, its missing parts supplied by reference TRBV2 and TRBJ1-5, is EPEVTQTPSHQVTQMGQEVILRCVPISNHLYFYWYRQILGQKVEFLVSFYNNEISEKSEIFDDQFSVERPDGSNFTLKIRSTKLEDSAMYFCASGRESNQPQHFGDGTRLSIL.

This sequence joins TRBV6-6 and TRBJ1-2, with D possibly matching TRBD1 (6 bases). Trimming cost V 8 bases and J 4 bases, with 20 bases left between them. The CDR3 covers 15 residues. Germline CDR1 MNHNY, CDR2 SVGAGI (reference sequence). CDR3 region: CASLPDGTPPYGYTF. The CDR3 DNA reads TGTGCCAGCCTCCCGGATGGGACACCTCCCTATGGCTACACCTTC.

Here the CDR3 DNA reads TGTGCCAGCAGCTTAGATTCAGCGGGCGGGGGACACTACGAGCAGTACTTC. Its translation: CASSLDSAGGGHYEQYF. The chain uses TRBV11-3 and TRBJ2-7, with D maybe TRBD2 (7 bases). Germline values: CDR1 SGHNT, CDR2 YENEEA. The CDR3 is 17 amino acids. V was clipped by 0 bases and J by 3 bases, with 18 bases between them.

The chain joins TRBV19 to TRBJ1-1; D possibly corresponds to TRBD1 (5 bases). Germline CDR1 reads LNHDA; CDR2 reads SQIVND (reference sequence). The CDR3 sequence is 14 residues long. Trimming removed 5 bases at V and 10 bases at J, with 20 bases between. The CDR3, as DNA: TGTGCCAGTAGTTCCCCCGACAGAGGACTAGGAGCTTTCTTT. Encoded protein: CASSSPDRGLGAFF. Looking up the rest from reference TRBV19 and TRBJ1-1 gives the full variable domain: DGGITQSPKYLFRKEGQNVTLSCEQNLNHDAMYWYRQDPGQGLRLIYYSQIVNDFQKGDIAEGYSVSREKKESFPLTVTSAQKNPTAFYLCASSSPDRGLGAFFGQGTRLTVV.

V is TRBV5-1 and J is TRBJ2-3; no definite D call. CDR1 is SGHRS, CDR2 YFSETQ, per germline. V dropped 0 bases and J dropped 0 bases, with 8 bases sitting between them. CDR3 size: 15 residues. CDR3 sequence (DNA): TGCGCCAGCAGCTTGGCTCAGGTTAGCACAGATACGCAGTATTTT. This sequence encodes CASSLAQVSTDTQYF.

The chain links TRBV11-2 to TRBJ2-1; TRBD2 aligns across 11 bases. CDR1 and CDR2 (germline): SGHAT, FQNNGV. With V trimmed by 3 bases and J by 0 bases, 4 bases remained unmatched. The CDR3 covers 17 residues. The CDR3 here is CASSFSLAGGSYNEQFF. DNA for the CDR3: TGTGCCAGCAGCTTCTCTCTAGCGGGAGGCTCCTACAATGAGCAGTTCTTC.

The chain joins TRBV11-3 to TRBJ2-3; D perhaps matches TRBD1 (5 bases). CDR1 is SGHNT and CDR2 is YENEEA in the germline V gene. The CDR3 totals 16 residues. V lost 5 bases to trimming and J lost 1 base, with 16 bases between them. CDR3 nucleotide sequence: TGTGCCAGCAGCATTACTCTCGGACAACGCACAGATACGCAGTATTTT. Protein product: CASSITLGQRTDTQYF.